The 16 T cell receptor beta chains listed next were all sequenced from one sample in a study of radiation and T cells in renal cell carcinoma. Documented time point: baseline pretreatment blood. Documented treatment: 15 Gy SBRT to primary tumor, nephrectomy 4 weeks later. Assay: immunoSEQ multiplex PCR; the TCRdb copy retains only in-frame clones and omits some. Of more than 95,000 clones in the sample, roughly 80% were seen once. The sequenced sample was blood, obtained from a patient whose treatment included radiotherapy and nephrectomy. Receptors were obtained from an older woman with renal cell carcinoma.

This clone turned up a few times. V usage is TRBV28 and J usage is TRBJ1-6, with a tentative D call TRBD1 (6 bases). Germline-derived CDR1 and CDR2 are MDHEN and SYDVKM. Trimming cost V 3 bases and J 6 bases, with 15 bases left between them. The CDR3 is 16 residues long. In DNA form, the CDR3 reads TGTGCCAGCAGTTTCTCGGGGCGGGGGCGTAATTCACCCCTCCACTTT. Protein product: CASSFSGRGRNSPLHF.

The rearrangement joins TRBV27 to TRBJ1-1; D is possibly TRBD1 (6 bases). Per the germline V gene, CDR1 is MNHEY and CDR2 is SMNVEV (reference sequence). The CDR3 is 14 amino acids. Trimming stripped 4 bases from V and 1 base from J, with 10 bases between. DNA of the CDR3: TGTGCCAGCAGTTGGACAGCTTCGAACACTGAAGCTTTCTTT. It specifies CASSWTASNTEAFF.

The gene calls are TRBV5-1 and TRBJ2-2; D remains ambiguous. The CDR3 contains 15 residues. Germline V gives CDR1 SGHRS, CDR2 YFSETQ. Trimming stripped 0 bases from V and 3 bases from J, with 9 bases between. The CDR3 loop reads CASSLGQTYTGELFF. CDR3 sequence (DNA): TGCGCCAGCAGCTTGGGTCAGACGTACACCGGGGAGCTGTTTTTT.

V usage is TRBV5-4 and J usage is TRBJ1-1; possible D gene TRBD1, 6 bases. V lost 0 bases, J lost 4 bases, and 10 bases lay in between. The germline CDR1 and CDR2 sequences are SGHNT and YYREEE (reference sequence). The CDR3 is made up of 14 amino acids. CDR3 region: CASSLARGGTEAFF. CDR3 in DNA: TGTGCCAGCAGCTTGGCCAGGGGAGGCACTGAAGCTTTCTTT.

J is TRBJ1-2 and V is TRBV15, with 8 bases aligning to TRBD1. This CDR3 contains 16 residues. From germline, CDR1 is LNHNV and CDR2 YYDKDF (reference sequence). V dropped 0 bases and J dropped 7; count of bases not matched to a gene: 10. The CDR3 coding sequence is TGTGCCACCAGCAGAGATCGATATGACAGGGGTAGTGGCTACACCTTC. This translates into CATSRDRYDRGSGYTF. The full variable domain, its missing parts supplied by reference TRBV15 and TRBJ1-2, is DAMVIQNPRYQVTQFGKPVTLSCSQTLNHNVMYWYQQKSSQAPKLLFHYYDKDFNNEADTPDNFQSRRPNTSFCFLDIRSPGLGDTAMYLCATSRDRYDRGSGYTFGSGTRLTVV.

Details on this clone: One junction end does not reproduce the germline sequence, and a read error may be involved. The chain joins TRBV6-5 to TRBJ1-2, with D uncertain. Per the germline V gene, CDR1 is MNHEY and CDR2 is SVGAGI. This CDR3 contains 15 residues. The CDR3 sequence: CASTYQASALYGYTF. The CDR3 DNA reads TGTGCCAGCACTTACCAAGCCTCGGCTCTCTATGGCTACACCTTC.

This clone has only one observation. V gene TRBV28 combines with J gene TRBJ2-7; TRBD1 is a possible D gene (6 bases). The V and J ends lost 6 bases and 3 bases respectively, with 15 bases between them. CDR1 and CDR2 (germline): MDHEN, SYDVKM. The CDR3 extends over 14 amino acids. CDR3 in DNA: TGTGCCAGCAGGGGGACACCGGAGCTCTACGAGCAGTACTTC. Translated, it gives CASRGTPELYEQYF.

The V gene is TRBV6-6, the J gene TRBJ2-3; possible D gene TRBD1, 5 bases. This CDR3 region has 15 residues. V was shortened by 2 bases and J by 1 base, with 10 bases between the two germline ends. Looked up from germline, CDR1 is MNHNY and CDR2 is SVGAGI (reference sequence). The CDR3 loop reads CASSYQGLGTDTQYF. In DNA, the CDR3 is TGTGCCAGCAGTTACCAGGGATTGGGCACAGATACGCAGTATTTT.

Worth noting for this clone: A read error may produce the germline difference seen at one junction end. The chain links TRBV27 to TRBJ2-5, with 7 bases aligning to TRBD2. The CDR3 is 16 amino acids. The V gene's germline CDR1 is MNHEY and CDR2 SMNVEV (reference sequence). CDR3 nucleotides: TGTGCCGGCAGTTTACGGTCGGGGGGTTACCAAGAGACCCAGTACTTC. Its translation: CAGSLRSGGYQETQYF.

This chain joins TRBV10-3 and TRBJ1-2, with 12 bases matching TRBD1. The V gene end was trimmed by 10 bases and the J gene end by 3 bases; junction bases not matched to a gene: 12. The CDR3 loop spans 16 amino acids. Germline CDR1 and CDR2: ENHRY and SYGVKD. CDR3 nucleotides: TGTGCCACCTCCGGGACAGGGGGCACTTCGGACTATGGCTACACCTTC. Translating gives CATSGTGGTSDYGYTF.

J is TRBJ1-2 and V is TRBV7-9, with 7 positions matching TRBD1. The V and J ends lost 8 bases and 8 bases, in that order; junction bases with no gene match: 11. The CDR3 has 13 amino acids. Per germline, CDR1 SEHNR and CDR2 FQNEAQ (reference sequence). CDR3 sequence reads: CASHRGPVGGYTF. The CDR3 DNA reads as TGTGCCAGCCACAGGGGCCCCGTGGGGGGCTACACCTTC.

This clone was seen once. This chain links TRBV6-6 with TRBJ1-1, with 8 bases identical to TRBD1. CDR3 length: 14 residues. V lost 8 bases and J lost 8; bases outside the gene matches: 13. CDR1 MNHNY and CDR2 SVGAGI come from the germline V gene (reference sequence). CDR3 residues: CASALPSRGREAFF. The CDR3 DNA follows: TGTGCCAGCGCGCTTCCTTCCAGGGGGCGGGAAGCTTTCTTT.

This chain uses TRBV5-6 with TRBJ1-2; 8 positions agree with TRBD1. Per germline, CDR1 SGHDT and CDR2 YYEEEE. CDR3 length: 14 amino acids. With V trimmed by 0 bases and J by 6 bases, 4 bases remained unmatched. Here the CDR3 reads CASSLVPQGDGYTF. The CDR3 DNA is TGTGCCAGCAGCTTGGTGCCACAGGGGGATGGCTACACCTTC.

As concerns this clone: A clone one base away is much larger, so this may be a read error. Other DNA sequences in this specimen translate into the identical CDR3. J is TRBJ1-6 and V is TRBV5-4; D might be TRBD1 (5 bases). The CDR3 length is 15 residues. From germline, CDR1 is SGHNT and CDR2 YYREEE (reference sequence). Trimming removed 1 base at V and 1 base at J, with 6 bases between. The CDR3 DNA reads as TGTGCCAGCAGCTTGCGGGGGTCCTATAATTCACCCCTCCACTTT. It translates to CASSLRGSYNSPLHF.

The V call is TRBV11-2, the J call TRBJ2-3; unclear D gene. The CDR3 is 15 residues long. Germline lookup yields CDR1 SGHAT and CDR2 FQNNGV. The V gene lost 7 bases and the J gene lost 2 bases, with 16 bases spanning the gap. CDR3 protein: CASTRVAINTDTQYF. CDR3 nucleotide sequence: TGTGCCAGCACCCGGGTGGCTATTAACACAGATACGCAGTATTTT.

J is TRBJ2-3 and V is TRBV19, with unresolved D. V was clipped by 3 bases and J by 3 bases, with 10 bases between them. The germline gives CDR1 LNHDA, CDR2 SQIVND (reference sequence). The CDR3 covers 14 residues. As DNA, the CDR3 is TGTGCCAGTAGTATCGGGTACCCAACAGATACGCAGTATTTT. Its protein product is CASSIGYPTDTQYF.